Each of the 2 T cell receptor beta chains below was sequenced from the same sample in a study of shared clonotypes between healthy human individuals. The naive CD8 population came from CD45RO-negative cells selected for CCR7, without terminally differentiated effector memory CD45RA+ cells. Measured with immunoSEQ multiplex PCR; TCRdb has only the in-frame clones, and not every one. The sample shows about 2,100,000 clones, 85% to 95% of them seen only once. The sequencing input was naive CD8+ T cells from PBMCs. The receptors shown here come from a man aged 18 to 35 in good health. Some clones in this sample may be carry-over from other donors' samples.

The rearrangement joins TRBV5-1 to TRBJ2-1; D is ambiguous. CDR1 and CDR2 (germline): SGHRS, YFSETQ. CDR3 size: 12 residues. V shed 1 base and J shed 7 bases, with 6 bases lying between them. The CDR3 sequence: CASSLKGNEQFF. The CDR3 DNA is TGCGCCAGCAGCTTGAAAGGAAATGAGCAGTTCTTC.

The chain links TRBV15 to TRBJ2-3, with 9 positions matching TRBD2. With 3 bases clipped from V and 5 bases from J, the junction kept 9 bases outside the gene matches. The V gene's germline CDR1 is LNHNV and CDR2 YYDKDF (reference sequence). There are 16 residues in the CDR3. The CDR3 here is CATSSFGGRAIDTQYF. Written as DNA, the CDR3 is TGTGCCACCAGCAGTTTTGGCGGGAGGGCCATAGATACGCAGTATTTT.